The rows below give T cell receptor beta chains drawn from one sample of a study of T cell responses to AZD1222 COVID-19 vaccine. Generated by immunoSEQ multiplex PCR, the TCRdb table keeps only in-frame clones and is missing some. The table includes some 150,000 clones, 92% detected once. The sample was peripheral blood, taken on day 0 of AZD1222 vaccination. These receptors all stem from an adult in good health. Each CDR3 is given with its conserved first and last residue. The order of the fields is CDR3 protein, CDR3 DNA, J gene, D gene, V gene, clone size. The D gene is left open where the match is weak. Expanded clones get a size class; other rows say once, few or many, or leave the size out.

cdr3_aa: CASSQVAGVTDTQYF
cdr3_nt: TGTGCCAGCAGCCAAGTGGCAGGGGTCACAGATACGCAGTATTTT
j_call: TRBJ2-3
d_call: .
v_call: TRBV3-1/TRBV3-2
clone_size: .

cdr3_aa: CASSPGTGGIGGYTF
cdr3_nt: TGTGCCAGCAGCCCCGGGACAGGGGGCATAGGGGGCTACACCTTC
j_call: TRBJ1-2
d_call: TRBD1
v_call: TRBV13
clone_size: .

cdr3_aa: CASRETTRNEQFF
cdr3_nt: TGCGCCAGCAGGGAGACTACGAGGAATGAGCAGTTCTTC
j_call: TRBJ2-1
d_call: .
v_call: TRBV10-1
clone_size: .

cdr3_aa: CASSPVDSSYNQPQHF
cdr3_nt: TGTGCCAGCAGTCCCGTCGACAGCTCTTACAATCAGCCCCAGCATTTT
j_call: TRBJ1-5
d_call: .
v_call: TRBV28
clone_size: .

cdr3_aa: CASSGGGIIEQYF
cdr3_nt: TGTGCCAGCAGCGGAGGGGGAATAATCGAGCAGTACTTC
j_call: TRBJ2-7
d_call: .
v_call: TRBV5-4
clone_size: .

cdr3_aa: CASYRGLFETQYF
cdr3_nt: TGTGCCAGTTACAGGGGGCTGTTTGAGACCCAGTACTTC
j_call: TRBJ2-5
d_call: TRBD1
v_call: TRBV6-5
clone_size: .

cdr3_aa: CASSLGGLVLRQFF
cdr3_nt: TGTGCCAGCAGCTTAGGTGGACTGGTACTGAGGCAGTTCTTC
j_call: TRBJ2-1
d_call: .
v_call: TRBV7-2
clone_size: .

cdr3_aa: CASSGQFGTEAFF
cdr3_nt: TGCGCCAGCTCTGGCCAGTTTGGCACTGAAGCTTTCTTT
j_call: TRBJ1-1
d_call: .
v_call: TRBV10-2
clone_size: .

cdr3_aa: CASSQERTRRLDTQYF
cdr3_nt: TGTGCCAGCAGCCAAGAACGGACTCGCCGTCTGGATACGCAGTATTTT
j_call: TRBJ2-3
d_call: .
v_call: TRBV14
clone_size: .

cdr3_aa: CAISAVTRDTGELFF
cdr3_nt: TGTGCCATCAGTGCGGTGACTAGGGACACCGGGGAGCTGTTTTTT
j_call: TRBJ2-2
d_call: .
v_call: TRBV10-3
clone_size: .

cdr3_aa: CASSFQLQETQYF
cdr3_nt: TGTGCCAGCAGTTTTCAGCTCCAAGAGACCCAGTACTTC
j_call: TRBJ2-5
d_call: .
v_call: TRBV28
clone_size: .

cdr3_aa: CASGPGQTTNEKLFF
cdr3_nt: TGCGCCAGCGGCCCTGGTCAGACAACTAATGAAAAACTGTTTTTT
j_call: TRBJ1-4
d_call: .
v_call: TRBV5-1
clone_size: .

cdr3_aa: CASSAGGGVGPQHF
cdr3_nt: TGCGCCAGCAGCGCGGGGGGAGGTGTAGGGCCCCAGCATTTT
j_call: TRBJ1-5
d_call: .
v_call: TRBV5-1
clone_size: .

cdr3_aa: CATSGTSVYEQYF
cdr3_nt: TGTGCCACCTCCGGGACTAGCGTTTACGAGCAGTACTTC
j_call: TRBJ2-7
d_call: TRBD2
v_call: TRBV24-1
clone_size: .

cdr3_aa: CAVRAEVGNQPQHF
cdr3_nt: TGTGCCGTCCGGGCAGAAGTCGGCAATCAGCCCCAGCATTTT
j_call: TRBJ1-5
d_call: .
v_call: TRBV19
clone_size: .

cdr3_aa: CASSLERSMNTEAFF
cdr3_nt: TGTGCCAGCAGCTTAGAACGGAGCATGAACACTGAAGCTTTCTTT
j_call: TRBJ1-1
d_call: .
v_call: TRBV7-9
clone_size: .

cdr3_aa: CSAGIALDEQFF
cdr3_nt: TGCAGCGCCGGTATCGCCCTCGATGAGCAGTTCTTC
j_call: TRBJ2-1
d_call: .
v_call: TRBV29-1
clone_size: once

cdr3_aa: CASSPLDRTEGYTF
cdr3_nt: TGTGCCAGCTCACCACTGGACAGAACAGAGGGCTACACCTTC
j_call: TRBJ1-2
d_call: .
v_call: TRBV18
clone_size: once

cdr3_aa: CASSSQPTQGQDKITQYF
cdr3_nt: TGTGCCAGCAGTTCCCAACCAACGCAGGGACAGGACAAGATAACGCAGTATTTT
j_call: TRBJ2-3
d_call: TRBD1
v_call: TRBV27
clone_size: .

cdr3_aa: CASSKRKQGVVNEQFF
cdr3_nt: TGTGCCAGTAGTAAACGTAAACAGGGGGTCGTCAATGAGCAGTTCTTC
j_call: TRBJ2-1
d_call: TRBD1
v_call: TRBV19
clone_size: .

cdr3_aa: CASSQDPSSYNEQFF
cdr3_nt: TGTGCCAGCAGCCAAGATCCGAGCAGCTACAATGAGCAGTTCTTC
j_call: TRBJ2-1
d_call: .
v_call: TRBV3-1/TRBV3-2
clone_size: .

cdr3_aa: CASKSLRTSGRMVTGELFF
cdr3_nt: TGTGCCAGTAAATCCCTCAGGACTAGCGGGAGAATGGTCACCGGGGAGCTGTTTTTT
j_call: TRBJ2-2
d_call: TRBD2
v_call: TRBV19
clone_size: once

cdr3_aa: CASSPRGTSGLTGELFF
cdr3_nt: TGTGCCAGCAGCCCTCGCGGGACTAGCGGGCTCACCGGGGAGCTGTTTTTT
j_call: TRBJ2-2
d_call: TRBD2
v_call: TRBV9
clone_size: .

cdr3_aa: CASSFPFVGQNYGYTF
cdr3_nt: TGTGCCAGCAGTTTTCCCTTTGTGGGACAGAACTATGGCTACACCTTC
j_call: TRBJ1-2
d_call: TRBD1
v_call: TRBV28
clone_size: .

cdr3_aa: CASSYTGGLETQYF
cdr3_nt: TGTGCCAGCAGTTACACCGGGGGCTTGGAGACCCAGTACTTC
j_call: TRBJ2-5
d_call: .
v_call: TRBV6-2/TRBV6-3
clone_size: .

cdr3_aa: CASSSTGGREKLFF
cdr3_nt: TGTGCCAGCAGCTCGACGGGGGGGCGTGAAAAACTGTTTTTT
j_call: TRBJ1-4
d_call: .
v_call: TRBV11-2
clone_size: .

cdr3_aa: CASRRTGLSNQPQHF
cdr3_nt: TGTGCCAGCAGGAGGACAGGCCTTAGCAATCAGCCCCAGCATTTT
j_call: TRBJ1-5
d_call: TRBD1
v_call: TRBV6-5
clone_size: .

cdr3_aa: CASSQVPGAGRVQETQYF
cdr3_nt: TGTGCCAGCAGCCAAGTCCCCGGGGCGGGGAGGGTTCAAGAGACCCAGTACTTC
j_call: TRBJ2-5
d_call: TRBD2
v_call: TRBV3-1/TRBV3-2
clone_size: .

cdr3_aa: CASSPNPTGIYEQYF
cdr3_nt: TGCGCCAGCAGTCCAAATCCGACAGGCATCTACGAGCAGTACTTC
j_call: TRBJ2-7
d_call: .
v_call: TRBV5-1
clone_size: .

cdr3_aa: CASSPRVGHGWVEQYF
cdr3_nt: TGTGCCAGCTCACCACGAGTTGGACACGGGTGGGTGGAGCAGTACTTC
j_call: TRBJ2-7
d_call: .
v_call: TRBV18
clone_size: .

cdr3_aa: CASSGTSGRAHEQYF
cdr3_nt: TGTGCCAGCAGTGGGACTAGCGGGAGGGCCCACGAGCAGTACTTC
j_call: TRBJ2-7
d_call: TRBD2
v_call: TRBV6-6
clone_size: .

cdr3_aa: CASRPSTNTDTQYF
cdr3_nt: TGCGCCAGCAGACCCTCGACTAACACAGATACGCAGTATTTT
j_call: TRBJ2-3
d_call: .
v_call: TRBV5-1
clone_size: .

cdr3_aa: CASSDGRENTEAFF
cdr3_nt: TGCGCCAGCAGTGATGGCAGAGAGAACACTGAAGCTTTCTTT
j_call: TRBJ1-1
d_call: .
v_call: TRBV10-1
clone_size: .

cdr3_aa: CASSEAVPNGYTF
cdr3_nt: TGTGCCAGCAGTGAAGCTGTCCCGAATGGCTACACCTTC
j_call: TRBJ1-2
d_call: .
v_call: TRBV2
clone_size: .

cdr3_aa: CATSEDGRAAETQYF
cdr3_nt: TGTGCCACCAGCGAGGACGGGAGGGCCGCTGAGACCCAGTACTTC
j_call: TRBJ2-5
d_call: TRBD2
v_call: TRBV15
clone_size: .

cdr3_aa: CASSFLGRGTEAFF
cdr3_nt: TGTGCCAGCAGTTTTTTAGGGAGGGGGACTGAAGCTTTCTTT
j_call: TRBJ1-1
d_call: .
v_call: TRBV27
clone_size: once

cdr3_aa: CASTRDSNYGYTF
cdr3_nt: TGTGCCAGCACCCGGGACAGCAACTATGGCTACACCTTC
j_call: TRBJ1-2
d_call: TRBD1
v_call: TRBV12-3/TRBV12-4
clone_size: .

cdr3_aa: CASSPTPKTGRYNEQFF
cdr3_nt: TGTGCCAGCAGCCCGACCCCCAAAACGGGACGTTACAATGAGCAGTTCTTC
j_call: TRBJ2-1
d_call: .
v_call: TRBV7-3
clone_size: .

cdr3_aa: CASKFSGHPYEQYF
cdr3_nt: TGTGCCAGCAAGTTTTCGGGACACCCCTACGAGCAGTACTTC
j_call: TRBJ2-7
d_call: .
v_call: TRBV28
clone_size: .

cdr3_aa: CASSVVGVPSEQFF
cdr3_nt: TGTGCCAGCAGCGTAGTAGGAGTCCCGAGTGAGCAGTTCTTC
j_call: TRBJ2-1
d_call: .
v_call: TRBV9
clone_size: .

cdr3_aa: CASSQAWVQETQYF
cdr3_nt: TGTGCCAGCAGCCAAGCCTGGGTTCAAGAGACCCAGTACTTC
j_call: TRBJ2-5
d_call: .
v_call: TRBV14
clone_size: .